This T cell receptor (beta chain) derives from a study of early T cells in non-severe SARS-CoV-2 infection. The overall study: RNA in bulk from unsorted whole blood was sequenced, and chains were unpaired. Study-level results: Missing private and CD4 specificities, VDJdb matching favored anti-spike CD8 responses.

This clonotype was counted many times. Its antigen is unidentified. This CDR3 comprises 16 residues. Trimming removed 2 bases at V and 3 bases at J, with 15 bases between. The germline gives CDR1 MNHEY, CDR2 SVGEGT. Researchers attached unique molecular identifiers to individual cDNA molecules. Via MiXCR, TCRdb re-called the 5' RACE reads, giving one row per CDR3 protein. The sample records about 27,000 distinct CDR3 sequences, roughly 4.4% being singletons. The TCR sequence derives from an adult who was a healthcare worker with PCR-confirmed SARS-CoV-2 infection or an uninfected control (not recorded which). The chain links TRBV6-2 or TRBV6-3 to TRBJ2-3; D may be TRBD2 (5 bases). The sample comprised whole blood. As DNA, the CDR3 is TGTGCCAGCAGTTACAAAGCGGAGGAGGTGACAGATACGCAGTATTTT. Its translation is CASSYKAEEVTDTQYF.